Listed below are T cell receptor beta chains from one sample, sequenced in a study of post-analysis software for immune sequencing data. TCRdb re-derived calls from the PCR reads in MiXCR, one entry per CDR3 protein. The sample has hundreds of thousands of distinct CDR3 sequences, around 53% seen once. Sequencing was carried out using blood. The receptors come from a girl aged 10-17 years with multiple sclerosis. The CDR3 runs from the conserved cysteine through the conserved F or W. The D gene is left open where the match is weak. Only part of the rows carry a size: once, few, many, or a class if the clone is expanded.

v_gene: TRBV12-3/TRBV12-4; d_gene: TRBD2; j_gene: TRBJ2-1; abundance: few; CDR3aa: CASSLGLAKRNEQFF; CDR3nt: TGTGCCAGCAGCCTGGGACTAGCGAAGAGAAATGAGCAGTTCTTC
v_gene: TRBV10-3; d_gene: .; j_gene: TRBJ1-4; abundance: few; CDR3aa: CAISAEGGRSNEKLFF; CDR3nt: TGTGCCATCAGTGCCGAGGGTGGGAGAAGTAATGAAAAACTGTTTTTT
v_gene: TRBV7-9; d_gene: .; j_gene: TRBJ2-7; abundance: once; CDR3aa: CASSPASGYEQYF; CDR3nt: TGTGCCAGCAGCCCCGCGTCCGGGTACGAGCAGTACTTC
v_gene: TRBV5-1; d_gene: .; j_gene: TRBJ2-3; abundance: .; CDR3aa: CASSPAGHRTDTQYF; CDR3nt: TGCGCCAGCAGCCCAGCTGGACACCGCACAGATACGCAGTATTTT
v_gene: TRBV7-9; d_gene: TRBD2; j_gene: TRBJ2-1; abundance: few; CDR3aa: CASSAGLAEHYNEQFF; CDR3nt: TGTGCCAGCAGCGCAGGACTAGCGGAGCATTACAATGAGCAGTTCTTC
v_gene: TRBV6-1; d_gene: .; j_gene: TRBJ2-3; abundance: .; CDR3aa: CASSPPFGAGGPDTQYF; CDR3nt: TGTGCCAGCAGCCCCCCTTTTGGAGCGGGTGGGCCAGATACGCAGTATTTT
v_gene: TRBV4-1; d_gene: TRBD2; j_gene: TRBJ2-7; abundance: .; CDR3aa: CASSQEPLAGTYEQYF; CDR3nt: TGCGCCAGCAGCCAAGAGCCCCTAGCGGGAACCTACGAGCAGTACTTC
v_gene: TRBV6-1; d_gene: TRBD1; j_gene: TRBJ1-5; abundance: .; CDR3aa: CASSERDRAQHF; CDR3nt: TGTGCCAGCAGTGAACGGGACAGGGCCCAGCATTTT
v_gene: TRBV20-1; d_gene: .; j_gene: TRBJ1-2; abundance: .; CDR3aa: CSARDSRARKGNYGYTF; CDR3nt: TGCAGTGCTAGAGATTCTAGGGCCAGGAAGGGTAACTATGGCTACACCTTC
v_gene: TRBV5-1; d_gene: .; j_gene: TRBJ2-1; abundance: .; CDR3aa: CASSLVVGTYNEQFF; CDR3nt: TGCGCCAGCAGCTTGGTAGTCGGCACCTACAATGAGCAGTTCTTC
v_gene: TRBV6-5; d_gene: .; j_gene: TRBJ2-3; abundance: .; CDR3aa: CASSSTGRGPTDTQYF; CDR3nt: TGTGCCAGCAGTTCGACAGGGAGGGGACCCACAGATACGCAGTATTTT
v_gene: TRBV5-1; d_gene: .; j_gene: TRBJ2-7; abundance: few; CDR3aa: CASSLGGTPGTYEQYF; CDR3nt: TGCGCCAGCAGCTTGGGAGGGACACCAGGCACCTACGAGCAGTACTTC
v_gene: TRBV4-2; d_gene: TRBD2; j_gene: TRBJ2-5; abundance: .; CDR3aa: CASSPFARGEETQYF; CDR3nt: TGTGCCAGCAGCCCCTTCGCGCGGGGGGAAGAGACCCAGTACTTC
v_gene: TRBV6-5; d_gene: TRBD2; j_gene: TRBJ2-1; abundance: .; CDR3aa: CASSTSGRAWEQFF; CDR3nt: TGTGCCAGCAGTACTAGCGGGAGGGCCTGGGAGCAGTTCTTC
v_gene: TRBV20-1; d_gene: .; j_gene: TRBJ2-1; abundance: .; CDR3aa: CSARGTGSYNEQFF; CDR3nt: TGCAGTGCTAGAGGTACAGGGAGCTACAATGAGCAGTTCTTC
v_gene: TRBV7-9; d_gene: .; j_gene: TRBJ2-7; abundance: .; CDR3aa: CASGGSGFPYEQYF; CDR3nt: TGTGCCAGCGGCGGCTCGGGTTTTCCCTACGAGCAGTACTTC
v_gene: TRBV7-9; d_gene: .; j_gene: TRBJ2-1; abundance: .; CDR3aa: CASSQNENEQFF; CDR3nt: TGTGCCAGCAGCCAGAATGAGAATGAGCAGTTCTTC
v_gene: TRBV29-1; d_gene: .; j_gene: TRBJ1-2; abundance: .; CDR3aa: CSVERGRGNPYGYTF; CDR3nt: TGCAGCGTTGAAAGGGGGAGGGGGAACCCCTATGGCTACACCTTC
v_gene: TRBV20-1; d_gene: TRBD2; j_gene: TRBJ2-3; abundance: few; CDR3aa: CSARGGASAGGSTDTQYF; CDR3nt: TGCAGTGCTAGAGGAGGGGCCTCTGCGGGAGGGAGCACAGATACGCAGTATTTT
v_gene: TRBV5-1; d_gene: TRBD2; j_gene: TRBJ2-1; abundance: .; CDR3aa: CATCQGGRPVDNEQFF; CDR3nt: TGCGCCACCTGCCAGGGCGGGAGGCCTGTCGACAATGAGCAGTTCTTC
v_gene: TRBV11-2; d_gene: .; j_gene: TRBJ2-5; abundance: .; CDR3aa: CASSPGGAHSETQYF; CDR3nt: TGTGCCAGCAGCCCTGGGGGGGCCCACAGTGAGACCCAGTACTTC
v_gene: TRBV27; d_gene: TRBD2; j_gene: TRBJ2-7; abundance: .; CDR3aa: CASSYTGLASYEQYF; CDR3nt: TGTGCCAGCAGCTATACGGGACTAGCGAGCTACGAGCAGTACTTC
v_gene: TRBV7-9; d_gene: .; j_gene: TRBJ2-7; abundance: .; CDR3aa: CASSLVDRIYEQYF; CDR3nt: TGTGCCAGCAGCTTAGTTGACAGAATCTACGAGCAGTACTTC
v_gene: TRBV9; d_gene: TRBD2; j_gene: TRBJ2-1; abundance: .; CDR3aa: CASSVLAGGPYEQFF; CDR3nt: TGTGCCAGCAGCGTACTAGCGGGGGGGCCCTATGAGCAGTTCTTC
v_gene: TRBV5-1; d_gene: TRBD2; j_gene: TRBJ2-3; abundance: .; CDR3aa: CASSLNPRSAGGRNTQYF; CDR3nt: TGCGCCAGCAGCTTAAATCCCCGCTCGGCGGGAGGGAGAAATACGCAGTATTTT
v_gene: TRBV4-1; d_gene: .; j_gene: TRBJ1-4; abundance: .; CDR3aa: CASSQSGGSSEKLFF; CDR3nt: TGCGCCAGCAGCCAGAGCGGTGGGAGCTCGGAAAAACTGTTTTTT
v_gene: TRBV5-1; d_gene: TRBD2; j_gene: TRBJ2-1; abundance: .; CDR3aa: CASSPGLAGEEQFF; CDR3nt: TGCGCCAGCAGCCCAGGACTAGCGGGAGAAGAGCAGTTCTTC
v_gene: TRBV12-3/TRBV12-4; d_gene: TRBD2; j_gene: TRBJ2-5; abundance: .; CDR3aa: CASSFLAAQETQYF; CDR3nt: TGTGCCAGCAGTTTTCTAGCGGCCCAAGAGACCCAGTACTTC
v_gene: TRBV15; d_gene: TRBD1; j_gene: TRBJ1-2; abundance: .; CDR3aa: CATSGHDRGVSYTF; CDR3nt: TGTGCCACCAGCGGTCACGACAGGGGAGTCAGCTACACCTTC
v_gene: TRBV7-9; d_gene: .; j_gene: TRBJ2-5; abundance: few; CDR3aa: CASSLVSGEEYF; CDR3nt: TGTGCCAGCAGCTTAGTCTCCGGGGAAGAGTACTTC
v_gene: TRBV20-1; d_gene: .; j_gene: TRBJ2-2; abundance: .; CDR3aa: CSARGTPWNTGELFF; CDR3nt: TGCAGTGCTAGAGGGACACCCTGGAACACCGGGGAGCTGTTTTTT
v_gene: TRBV30; d_gene: .; j_gene: TRBJ1-2; abundance: .; CDR3aa: CAWALPPNPGDGYTF; CDR3nt: TGTGCCTGGGCTTTACCCCCAAACCCAGGGGATGGCTACACCTTC
v_gene: TRBV7-2; d_gene: .; j_gene: TRBJ2-5; abundance: .; CDR3aa: CASSWISGGAEETQYF; CDR3nt: TGTGCCAGCAGCTGGATATCCGGTGGCGCGGAAGAGACCCAGTACTTC
v_gene: TRBV20-1; d_gene: .; j_gene: TRBJ1-2; abundance: .; CDR3aa: CSARQGKNYGYTF; CDR3nt: TGCAGTGCTAGACAGGGAAAAAACTATGGCTACACCTTC
v_gene: TRBV6-4; d_gene: .; j_gene: TRBJ2-1; abundance: .; CDR3aa: CASSEEGDYNEQFF; CDR3nt: TGTGCCAGCAGTGAAGAGGGGGACTACAATGAGCAGTTCTTC
v_gene: TRBV7-9; d_gene: TRBD1; j_gene: TRBJ2-7; abundance: .; CDR3aa: CASSSPRDRGSYEQYF; CDR3nt: TGTGCCAGCAGCAGCCCCCGGGACAGGGGTTCCTACGAGCAGTACTTC
v_gene: TRBV7-9; d_gene: TRBD2; j_gene: TRBJ2-7; abundance: few; CDR3aa: CASSRSGATPYEQYF; CDR3nt: TGTGCCAGCAGCCGTAGCGGGGCCACCCCCTACGAGCAGTACTTC
v_gene: TRBV9; d_gene: .; j_gene: TRBJ1-1; abundance: few; CDR3aa: CASSTNPGAGNTEAFF; CDR3nt: TGTGCCAGCAGCACCAACCCAGGGGCTGGGAACACTGAAGCTTTCTTT
v_gene: TRBV20-1; d_gene: .; j_gene: TRBJ1-5; abundance: .; CDR3aa: CSARSRVGPNQPQHF; CDR3nt: TGCAGTGCTAGATCCCGGGTGGGGCCCAATCAGCCCCAGCATTTT
v_gene: TRBV29-1; d_gene: TRBD1; j_gene: TRBJ2-1; abundance: .; CDR3aa: CSVLGQGAYNEQFF; CDR3nt: TGCAGCGTTTTGGGACAGGGGGCTTACAATGAGCAGTTCTTC
v_gene: TRBV5-1; d_gene: TRBD2; j_gene: TRBJ2-1; abundance: few; CDR3aa: CASSLPAGTRGRNEQFF; CDR3nt: TGCGCCAGCAGCTTGCCCGCCGGGACTAGGGGGAGGAATGAGCAGTTCTTC
v_gene: TRBV12-3/TRBV12-4; d_gene: TRBD1; j_gene: TRBJ2-1; abundance: few; CDR3aa: CASRPTGGAYNEQFF; CDR3nt: TGTGCCAGCAGACCTACAGGGGGCGCCTACAATGAGCAGTTCTTC